One and the same sample provided the 27 T cell receptor beta chains below, sequenced in a study of cytomegalovirus exposure and HLA in healthy donors. PCR primers comprised 60 Vbeta and 13 Jbeta primers. Only in-frame clones appear in the TCRdb table, and some are missing; sequencing was by immunoSEQ multiplex PCR. The repertoire includes about 97,000 clones, around 72% of them detected once, and less than 4.5% sits in the top ten. Sequenced sample: PBMCs. These receptors came from a middle-aged man in good health and CMV-seronegative.

This clone was picked up a small number of times. The chain has TRBV6-5 and TRBJ1-1; TRBD1 might be the D (6 bases). V was trimmed by 5 bases and J by 5 bases, leaving 18 bases between them. The CDR3 runs 15 residues. The germline V gene encodes CDR1 MNHEY and CDR2 SVGAGI. The CDR3 loop is CASSPRRGGGTEAFF. CDR3 nucleotide sequence: TGTGCCAGCAGTCCCCGCCGAGGGGGAGGGACTGAAGCTTTCTTT.

This chain joins TRBV5-1 and TRBJ1-6, with D perhaps matching TRBD1 (5 bases). The germline V gene has CDR1 SGHRS and CDR2 YFSETQ. The CDR3 has 14 amino acids. V dropped 3 bases and J dropped 5 bases, with 9 bases sitting between them. The CDR3 DNA follows: TGCGCCAGCAGCTCTCAGGGTAATAATTCACCCCTCCACTTT. It codes for CASSSQGNNSPLHF.

This chain uses TRBV11-1 with TRBJ2-5; TRBD1 matches 10 bases. The CDR3 extends over 14 amino acids. The V segment lost 7 bases and the J segment 5 bases; nucleotides outside the gene matches: 7. CDR1 and CDR2 from the germline V gene are SGHAT and FQDESV (reference sequence). The DNA for the CDR3 is TGTGCCAGCAACTCGGGGACAGGGGACGAGACCCAGTACTTC. Translating it yields CASNSGTGDETQYF.

The chain couples TRBV13 to TRBJ2-6; 7 bases fit TRBD2. CDR3 length: 18 residues. CDR1 is PRHDT, CDR2 FYEKMQ, per germline (reference sequence). V shed 5 bases, J shed 0 bases, and the junction held 10 bases outside the gene matches. DNA of the CDR3: TGTGCCAGCAGCCCGACTAGAGCGGGGCCCTCTGGGGCCAACGTCCTGACTTTC. Translated: CASSPTRAGPSGANVLTF.

The chain couples TRBV7-9 to TRBJ2-3; D is undetermined. Trimming took 2 bases from V and 5 from J, leaving 5 bases between them. CDR1 is SEHNR, CDR2 FQNEAQ, per germline (reference sequence). The CDR3 runs 12 residues. As DNA, the CDR3 is TGTGCCAGCAGCTTAACGGGAGATACGCAGTATTTT. It specifies CASSLTGDTQYF.

This chain uses TRBV6-1 with TRBJ1-6, with a possible D match to TRBD1 (5 bases). V was trimmed by 3 bases and J by 3 bases, leaving 9 bases between them. The CDR3 extends over 15 amino acids. Germline CDR1 reads MNHNS; CDR2 reads SASEGT. The CDR3 spells CASSDFQGYNSPLHF. DNA for the CDR3: TGTGCCAGCAGTGATTTCCAGGGCTATAATTCACCCCTCCACTTT.

The J gene is TRBJ2-5, the V gene TRBV6-5, with TRBD2 matching over 9 bases. Looked up from germline, CDR1 is MNHEY and CDR2 is SVGAGI. Trimming took 4 bases from V and 5 from J; bases not matched to a gene: 5. The CDR3 runs to 14 residues. The CDR3 is CASSFLRGGETQYF. The DNA of the CDR3 is TGTGCCAGCAGTTTTCTGCGGGGGGGTGAGACCCAGTACTTC.

The chain has TRBV6-5 and TRBJ1-2; 8 nucleotides align to TRBD1. The CDR3 spans 14 residues. J gave up 1 base and V 5 bases, and 3 bases lay outside the gene matches. Germline lookup yields CDR1 MNHEY and CDR2 SVGAGI. The CDR3 DNA is TGTGCCAGCAGTGGACAGGGATTTAACTATGGCTACACCTTC. As protein: CASSGQGFNYGYTF.

This clone was observed once. The chain has TRBV19 and TRBJ1-5, with 8 nucleotides matching TRBD1. The germline V gene encodes CDR1 LNHDA and CDR2 SQIVND (reference sequence). The CDR3 sequence is 15 residues long. V dropped 2 bases and J dropped 3; count of bases not matched to a gene: 3. This CDR3 is CASSIRQGANQPQHF. CDR3 coding DNA: TGTGCCAGTAGTATACGGCAGGGGGCCAATCAGCCCCAGCATTTT.

The J gene is TRBJ2-3, the V gene TRBV27; D is unresolved. CDR3 size: 14 residues. V was shortened by 0 bases and J by 1 base, with 5 bases between the two germline ends. Germline CDR1 MNHEY, CDR2 SMNVEV (reference sequence). The CDR3: CASSLSAGTDTQYF. The CDR3 bases are TGTGCCAGCAGTTTATCGGCGGGCACAGATACGCAGTATTTT.

Written as DNA, the CDR3 is TGTGCCAGCAGTTCCCCCGGGACAGAAGAGCAGTACTTC. Translating gives CASSSPGTEEQYF. The chain joins TRBV6-5 to TRBJ2-7, with 7 bases that match TRBD1. The V segment lost 4 bases and the J segment 7 bases; nucleotides outside the gene matches: 7. This CDR3 is 13 amino acids long. Germline V gene sequence: CDR1 MNHEY, CDR2 SVGAGI.

This chain links TRBV19 with TRBJ1-4; 9 bases map to TRBD1. CDR3 length: 14 amino acids. V lost 5 bases, J lost 6 bases, and 4 bases stayed unmatched. CDR1 is LNHDA, CDR2 SQIVND, per germline (reference sequence). Written as DNA, the CDR3 is TGTGCCAGTAGTTCCGGGACAGGGTATGAAAAACTGTTTTTT. Translated, it gives CASSSGTGYEKLFF.

The chain employs TRBV6-1 and TRBJ2-4, with 9 positions matching TRBD1. J gave up 9 bases and V 6 bases, and 9 bases lay outside the gene matches. CDR3 size: 14 residues. Germline CDR1 reads MNHNS; CDR2 reads SASEGT. CDR3 in amino acids: CASRQGADTAIQYF. The CDR3 DNA follows: TGTGCCAGCAGACAGGGGGCGGATACCGCCATTCAGTACTTC.

The table lists this clone with a count of one. The genes are TRBV7-2 and TRBJ2-1; 7 nucleotides line up with TRBD1. The CDR3 is made up of 13 amino acids. V lost 2 bases to trimming and J lost 5 bases; unmatched junction nucleotides: 0. The germline V gene encodes CDR1 SGHTA and CDR2 FQGNSA. CDR3 loop: CASSLQGDNEQFF. DNA for the CDR3: TGTGCCAGCAGCTTACAGGGGGACAATGAGCAGTTCTTC.

The chain uses TRBV11-2 and TRBJ2-2; 12 nucleotides agree with TRBD2. The CDR3 is 16 amino acids. Looked up from germline, CDR1 is SGHAT and CDR2 is FQNNGV. After removal of 4 bases from V and 4 bases from J, the junction contained 4 bases not matched to a gene. The CDR3 region has the DNA TGTGCCAGCAGCTCAAGGACTAGCGGGGTCACCGGGGAGCTGTTTTTT. Protein product: CASSSRTSGVTGELFF.

This chain connects TRBV5-1 to TRBJ1-2; 10 bases fit TRBD1. Trimming took 4 bases from V and 7 from J; bases not matched to a gene: 4. The CDR3 is 13 residues long. From germline, CDR1 is SGHRS and CDR2 YFSETQ. CDR3 amino acids: CASSMTGGSGYTF. DNA for the CDR3: TGCGCCAGCAGCATGACAGGGGGCAGTGGCTACACCTTC.

This chain links TRBV19 with TRBJ1-1; D unresolved. The CDR3 is 11 residues long. V gave up 5 bases and J gave up 3 bases, with 4 bases separating them. From germline, CDR1 is LNHDA and CDR2 SQIVND (reference sequence). The CDR3 DNA sequence: TGTGCCAGTAGTTGGCACACTGAAGCTTTCTTT. This encodes CASSWHTEAFF.

The chain uses TRBV7-3 and TRBJ2-3; 7 bases are shared with TRBD2. CDR1 and CDR2 (germline): SGHTA, FQGTGA. The CDR3 contains 16 residues. The V gene end was trimmed by 2 bases and the J gene end by 0 bases; junction bases not matched to a gene: 5. The CDR3 region has the DNA TGTGCCAGCAGCTTAGCGGGAGCGGGGAGCACAGATACGCAGTATTTT. This codes for CASSLAGAGSTDTQYF.

The chain is built from TRBV2 and TRBJ1-2, with D perhaps matching TRBD1 (6 bases). The CDR3 length is 13 residues. The germline V gene has CDR1 SNHLY and CDR2 FYNNEI. Trimming stripped 7 bases from V and 3 bases from J, with 12 bases between. CDR3 in amino acids: CASKGGYDYGYTF. CDR3 DNA sequence: TGTGCCAGCAAAGGGGGTTACGACTATGGCTACACCTTC.

The chain uses TRBV9 and TRBJ2-6; perhaps TRBD2 as D (5 bases). Germline loops: CDR1 SGDLS, CDR2 YYNGEE. The CDR3 consists of 18 residues. Trimming took off 0 bases at V and 3 bases at J, with 16 bases between the two ends. CDR3 nucleotides: TGTGCCAGCAGCGTAGTGGTAGGGAGTTCAAATGGGGCCAACGTCCTGACTTTC. It yields the protein CASSVVVGSSNGANVLTF.

The chain uses TRBV30 and TRBJ1-4; D ambiguous. The CDR3 covers 14 residues. V was clipped by 3 bases and J by 4 bases, with 12 bases between them. From germline, CDR1 is GTSNPN and CDR2 SVGIG (reference sequence). CDR3 region: CAWRRAGLNEKLFF. Here the CDR3 DNA reads TGTGCCTGGAGGCGGGCAGGCCTTAATGAAAAACTGTTTTTT. The variable domain in full, with the rest retrieved from reference TRBV30 and TRBJ1-4, is SQTIHQWPATLVQPVGSPLSLECTVEGTSNPNLYWYRQAAGRGLQLLFYSVGIGQISSEVPQNLSASRPQDRQFILSSKKLLLSDSGFYLCAWRRAGLNEKLFFGSGTQLSVL.

This clone was recorded only once. The V call is TRBV20-1, the J call TRBJ2-7, with 7 bases that match TRBD2. The germline CDR1 and CDR2 sequences are DFQATT and SNEGSKA (reference sequence). CDR3 length: 11 residues. V gave up 7 bases and J gave up 4 bases; unmatched junction bases: 4. The CDR3 protein is CSGEGRYEQYF. The CDR3, as DNA: TGCAGTGGGGAGGGGCGTTACGAGCAGTACTTC.

On this clone itself: In the same sample, other DNA sequences code for this CDR3. The V and J genes are TRBV28 and TRBJ2-3; no reliable D call. From germline, CDR1 is MDHEN and CDR2 SYDVKM. This CDR3 is built from 12 residues. Trimming took off 6 bases at V and 0 bases at J, with 4 bases between the two ends. The CDR3 region is CASSLSTDTQYF. CDR3 DNA: TGTGCCAGCAGCCTAAGCACAGATACGCAGTATTTT. Supplemented by reference TRBV28 and TRBJ2-3, the full variable domain reads DVKVTQSSRYLVKRTGEKVFLECVQDMDHENMFWYRQDPGLGLRLIYFSYDVKMKEKGDIPEGYSVSREKKERFSLILESASTNQTSMYLCASSLSTDTQYFGPGTRLTVL.

The chain uses TRBV6-5 and TRBJ2-1; the D is unclear. From germline, CDR1 is MNHEY and CDR2 SVGAGI. The V end was cut by 2 bases, the J end by 7 bases, with 6 bases between. The CDR3 loop spans 12 amino acids. The CDR3 here is CASSYNRNEQFF. The DNA of the CDR3 is TGTGCCAGCAGTTACAATCGGAATGAGCAGTTCTTC.

The CDR3 sequence: CASSEYGFTGGSYNEQFF. The CDR3 region has the DNA TGTGCCAGCAGTGAATATGGCTTTACAGGGGGCTCCTACAATGAGCAGTTCTTC. This chain joins TRBV25-1 and TRBJ2-1; 8 nucleotides line up with TRBD1. The CDR3 length is 18 residues. The germline CDR1 and CDR2 sequences are MGHDK and SYGVNS. The ends lost 0 bases at V and 0 bases at J; junction bases unmatched: 7. The full variable domain, its missing parts supplied by reference TRBV25-1 and TRBJ2-1, is EADIYQTPRYLVIGTGKKITLECSQTMGHDKMYWYQQDPGMELHLIHYSYGVNSTEKGDLSSESTVSRIRTEHFPLTLESARPSHTSQYLCASSEYGFTGGSYNEQFFGPGTRLTVL.

The rearrangement uses TRBV6-1 and TRBJ1-5; 9 positions match TRBD1. With V trimmed by 8 bases and J by 5 bases, 4 bases remained unmatched. The CDR3 consists of 13 residues. Germline V gives CDR1 MNHNS, CDR2 SASEGT. The chain's CDR3 is CASSRDRDQPQHF. The DNA for the CDR3 is TGTGCCAGCTCCCGGGACAGGGATCAGCCCCAGCATTTT.

Worth noting for this clone: Germline and junction disagree at one end, which may indicate a read error. This chain joins TRBV7-9 and TRBJ2-1; 7 bases are shared with TRBD2. Germline V gene lookup returns CDR1 SEHNR and CDR2 FQNEAQ (reference sequence). The CDR3 is made up of 12 amino acids. CDR3 protein: CSSSPGGNEQFF. CDR3 DNA sequence: TGTTCCAGCAGCCCGGGAGGAAATGAGCAGTTCTTC.